This T cell receptor (beta chain) was profiled in a study of early T cells in non-severe SARS-CoV-2 infection. Germline loops: CDR1 MNHEY, CDR2 SVGAGI. V gave up 6 bases and J gave up 6 bases; unmatched junction bases: 7. The CDR3 spans 13 residues. This clonotype has more than one count but fewer than ten. MiXCR was run by TCRdb on the 5' RACE reads, yielding one entry per CDR3 protein. The top ten clones hold 8% to 10% of a sample with tens of thousands of distinct CDR3 sequences, roughly a tenth of them seen once. The chain links TRBV6-5 to TRBJ2-7, with TRBD2 matching 8 bases. The sample was whole blood. The TCR comes from an adult who was a healthcare worker with PCR-confirmed SARS-CoV-2 infection or an uninfected control (not recorded which). The CDR3 reads CASRGLAGIEQYF. CDR3 DNA sequence: TGTGCCAGCAGAGGCCTAGCGGGCATCGAGCAGTACTTC.